The present entry profiles one T cell receptor (beta chain) with its context. Generated by immunoSEQ multiplex PCR, the TCRdb table keeps only in-frame clones and is missing some. The sample records approximately 35,000 clones, 95% to 97% being singletons. This sample was taken from a study of T cells in tuberculosis. Looking at the study overall: A South African cohort included IGRA-negative adolescents, latently infected IGRA-positive adolescents and adults with active tuberculosis.

Latent tuberculosis screening used tuberculin skin test and IGRA at entry. Each donor contributed 90,000 to 100,000 T cells on average, unsorted. J gave up 2 bases and V 2 bases, and 3 bases lay outside the gene matches. The CDR3 is made up of 16 amino acids. The chain couples TRBV23-1 to TRBJ1-5; 10 positions match TRBD1. TRBV23-1 carries the ORF label, with uncertain function. The receptor was isolated from a donor aged 10 to 29 with latent tuberculosis or without tuberculosis infection. Source material: PBMCs. This CDR3 reads CASSQGDRGGNQPQHF. Written as DNA, the CDR3 is TGCGCCAGCAGTCAAGGGGACAGGGGAGGCAATCAGCCCCAGCATTTT.